The sequence of this T cell receptor beta chain was determined in a study of shared clonotypes between healthy human individuals. The V end lost 5 bases, the J end lost 0 bases, and 8 bases lay between the germline ends. This CDR3 is 14 amino acids long. Per the germline V gene, CDR1 is SNHLY and CDR2 is FYNNEI. Sequenced by immunoSEQ multiplex PCR; TCRdb stores in-frame clones only, minus some. The table includes roughly 2,500,000 clones, approximately 93% detected once. The TCR comes from a young man in good health. Some clones in this sample may be carry-over from other donors' samples. The rearrangement uses TRBV2 and TRBJ2-1; D unresolved. The sequenced material came from naive CD4+ T cells from PBMCs. Regarding subset: CD45RA+ positively selected. The CDR3 DNA follows: TGTGCCAGCAGTCCAGGAAACTCCTACAATGAGCAGTTCTTC. Encoded protein: CASSPGNSYNEQFF.